This T cell receptor beta chain was documented in a study of regulatory T cells in long-lasting Graves disease. Study overall: Persistent Graves' disease denoted over 5 years of antithyroid drugs plus positive TSH receptor antibodies.

This clonotype was seen more than once but under ten times. The target antigen is unknown. General observations from the study: TRBV28, TRBJ1-2 and TRBJ2-5 emerged as the favored segments in persistent disease. The study found persistent patients shared more public clonotypes (roughly 3,000) than new patients (just over 950). Analyses excluded thyroid tissue, covering peripheral blood alone.

To make TCR beta libraries, researchers used iRepertoire HTBI primers and Arm-PCR of CDR3 regions. TCRdb used MiXCR to reprocess the multiplex PCR reads, holding one entry per CDR3 protein. Here the sample spans approximately 440,000 distinct CDR3 sequences, around 22% being singletons. V trimming: 5 bases; J trimming: 5 bases; junction bases outside the gene matches: 9. The CDR3 spans 16 residues. The germline V gene encodes CDR1 SGHAT and CDR2 FQDESV (reference sequence). Stated time point: persistent/refractory GD, antithyroid drugs over 5 years with positive TRAb. Making the TCR library involved RNA that had been extracted from PBMCs.

This specimen consisted of peripheral blood mononuclear cells (PBMCs), obtained when the disease was refractory, from a patient treated with antithyroid drugs. The chain employs TRBV11-1 and TRBJ2-2; the match to TRBD2 covers 9 bases. The receptor's source is a female donor with Graves disease. The CDR3 DNA is TGTGCCAGCAGCCCAAAAGCGGGAGGCAAGACCGGGGAGCTGTTTTTT. It encodes CASSPKAGGKTGELFF. The complete variable domain, with remaining parts taken from reference TRBV11-1 and TRBJ2-2, reads EAEVAQSPRYKITEKSQAVAFWCDPISGHATLYWYRQILGQGPELLVQFQDESVVDDSQLPKDRFSAERLKGVDSTLKIQPAELGDSAMYLCASSPKAGGKTGELFFGEGSRLTVL.